This TCR beta chain was recorded in a study of T cells in Graves' hyperthyroidism and ophthalmopathy. There were TCR beta CDR3 regions amplified from RNA transcripts. The HTBI primer set served for first-round RT-PCR of the TCR CDR3. MiXCR, run by TCRdb on the multiplex PCR reads, gives a single entry per CDR3 protein. Of about 380,000 distinct CDR3 sequences detected, about 15% appear once; the ten largest clones hold roughly 9.6%. This clonotype was detected only a few times. The V end was cut by 0 bases, the J end by 10 bases, with 18 bases between. Germline-derived CDR1 and CDR2 are LGHNA and YNFKEQ. The CDR3 has 15 amino acids.

Sequences were obtained from blood. The receptor was derived from a woman between 55 and 75 years old with Graves' hyperthyroidism. V and J are TRBV4-2 and TRBJ2-5; D tentatively reads TRBD1 or TRBD2 (6 bases each). Written as DNA, the CDR3 is TGTGCCAGCAGCCAAGATGCGGGGATAGAGGGGGGCCAGTACTTC. Translated: CASSQDAGIEGGQYF.